These T cell receptor beta chains were read from a single sample in a study of vaccination and CD4 T cells after COVID-19. Using its own MiXCR run on the PCR reads, TCRdb lists one record per CDR3 protein. The data contain around 8,000 distinct CDR3 sequences, 35% to 40% of them seen just once; the ten biggest clones take up around 30%. The antigens these receptors bind are not known. Sequencing was performed on CD4+ T cells from blood, cultured in vitro. These TCRs come from a human donor in good health. Both conserved end residues are part of each CDR3. Each record gives: CDR3 protein, CDR3 DNA, J gene, clone size, V gene, D gene. A D gene is named only where the DNA matches it firmly. Expanded clones get a size class; other rows say once, few or many, or leave the size out.

CDR3aa: CASSSMTGNYGYTF
CDR3nt: TGTGCCAGTAGTTCCATGACAGGGAACTATGGCTACACCTTC
j_gene: TRBJ1-2
abundance: few
v_gene: TRBV19
d_gene: TRBD1

CDR3aa: CASSLDRMTYGYTF
CDR3nt: TGTGCCAGCAGCTTAGATCGTATGACCTATGGCTACACCTTC
j_gene: TRBJ1-2
abundance: few
v_gene: TRBV11-2
d_gene: .

CDR3aa: CASSVGGATPNGQFF
CDR3nt: TGTGCCAGCAGCGTAGGGGGTGCGACGCCTAATGGGCAGTTCTTC
j_gene: TRBJ2-1
abundance: .
v_gene: TRBV9
d_gene: .

CDR3aa: CSARETENLYGYTF
CDR3nt: TGCAGTGCTAGAGAGACAGAAAACCTCTATGGCTACACCTTC
j_gene: TRBJ1-2
abundance: few
v_gene: TRBV20-1
d_gene: .

CDR3aa: CGLLGGPDTEAFF
CDR3nt: TGTGGTCTACTGGGGGGGCCGGACACTGAAGCTTTCTTT
j_gene: TRBJ1-1
abundance: .
v_gene: TRBV7-2
d_gene: .

CDR3aa: CASNLQGDYGYTF
CDR3nt: TGTGCCAGCAACCTTCAGGGCGACTATGGCTACACCTTC
j_gene: TRBJ1-2
abundance: .
v_gene: TRBV6-1
d_gene: .

CDR3aa: CASLLAGISYEQYF
CDR3nt: TGTGCCAGCCTCTTAGCGGGAATTTCCTACGAGCAGTACTTC
j_gene: TRBJ2-7
abundance: .
v_gene: TRBV6-1
d_gene: TRBD2

CDR3aa: CASSYRRGEETQYF
CDR3nt: TGTGCCAGCAGTTACCGGAGGGGGGAAGAGACCCAGTACTTC
j_gene: TRBJ2-5
abundance: .
v_gene: TRBV6-5
d_gene: .

CDR3aa: CAIEGQSLGYTF
CDR3nt: TGTGCCATTGAGGGACAGTCCTTGGGCTACACCTTC
j_gene: TRBJ1-2
abundance: .
v_gene: TRBV2
d_gene: TRBD1

CDR3aa: CASSPSGRGSTDTQYF
CDR3nt: TGCGCCAGCAGCCCCTCTGGGCGGGGGAGCACAGATACGCAGTATTTT
j_gene: TRBJ2-3
abundance: .
v_gene: TRBV10-1
d_gene: TRBD2

CDR3aa: CASSREQNVYNEQFF
CDR3nt: TGTGCCAGCAGTCGGGAACAGAACGTATACAATGAGCAGTTCTTC
j_gene: TRBJ2-1
abundance: .
v_gene: TRBV2
d_gene: .

CDR3aa: CASSLIGGALGEQYF
CDR3nt: TGTGCCAGCAGCCTAATAGGGGGGGCCCTTGGGGAGCAGTACTTC
j_gene: TRBJ2-7
abundance: .
v_gene: TRBV3-1
d_gene: .

CDR3aa: CASTIMGVPSGYTF
CDR3nt: TGTGCCAGCACCATCATGGGGGTGCCGTCGGGCTACACCTTC
j_gene: TRBJ1-2
abundance: .
v_gene: TRBV12-3/TRBV12-4
d_gene: .

CDR3aa: CASSYSGPYEQYF
CDR3nt: TGTGCCAGCAGTTACTCGGGGCCCTACGAGCAGTACTTC
j_gene: TRBJ2-7
abundance: .
v_gene: TRBV6-5
d_gene: .

CDR3aa: CARSQVLAQYF
CDR3nt: TGTGCCAGGTCGCAGGTTTTGGCGCAGTATTTT
j_gene: TRBJ2-3
abundance: .
v_gene: TRBV2
d_gene: .

CDR3aa: CASRTAQNTEAFF
CDR3nt: TGTGCCAGCAGAACAGCCCAGAACACTGAAGCTTTCTTT
j_gene: TRBJ1-1
abundance: .
v_gene: TRBV2
d_gene: .

CDR3aa: CASSLPGQNTEAFF
CDR3nt: TGTGCCAGCAGCTTGCCAGGGCAGAACACTGAAGCTTTCTTT
j_gene: TRBJ1-1
abundance: few
v_gene: TRBV5-6
d_gene: .

CDR3aa: CASSFMQAPTEAFF
CDR3nt: TGTGCCAGCAGCTTCATGCAGGCTCCCACTGAAGCTTTCTTT
j_gene: TRBJ1-1
abundance: .
v_gene: TRBV7-9
d_gene: .

CDR3aa: CASSAGVHRDGYTF
CDR3nt: TGTGCCAGCAGCGCCGGAGTGCACAGAGATGGCTACACCTTC
j_gene: TRBJ1-2
abundance: .
v_gene: TRBV7-8
d_gene: .

CDR3aa: CASSQGVGLAEAFF
CDR3nt: TGCGCCAGCAGCCAAGGTGTGGGCCTAGCTGAAGCTTTCTTT
j_gene: TRBJ1-1
abundance: once
v_gene: TRBV4-1
d_gene: .

CDR3aa: CATSRDRAPSETQYF
CDR3nt: TGTGCCACCAGCAGAGATCGGGCCCCCTCAGAGACCCAGTACTTC
j_gene: TRBJ2-5
abundance: few
v_gene: TRBV15
d_gene: .

CDR3aa: CASSDRGDKDTQYF
CDR3nt: TGTGCCAGCAGTGACCGGGGGGATAAAGATACGCAGTATTTT
j_gene: TRBJ2-3
abundance: .
v_gene: TRBV6-4
d_gene: TRBD2

CDR3aa: CASSLGQANSPLHF
CDR3nt: TGCGCCAGCAGCTTGGGACAGGCGAATTCACCCCTCCACTTT
j_gene: TRBJ1-6
abundance: .
v_gene: TRBV5-1
d_gene: .

CDR3aa: CSAAGAPMNTEAFF
CDR3nt: TGCAGCGCCGCAGGGGCACCCATGAACACTGAAGCTTTCTTT
j_gene: TRBJ1-1
abundance: .
v_gene: TRBV29-1
d_gene: .

CDR3aa: CASSITQGAEQYF
CDR3nt: TGTGCCAGTAGTATAACCCAGGGGGCCGAGCAGTACTTC
j_gene: TRBJ2-7
abundance: few
v_gene: TRBV19
d_gene: TRBD1

CDR3aa: CASSLASGGHTEAFF
CDR3nt: TGCGCCAGCAGCTTGGCCTCTGGGGGGCACACTGAAGCTTTCTTT
j_gene: TRBJ1-1
abundance: .
v_gene: TRBV5-1
d_gene: .

CDR3aa: CASTVSGNTIYF
CDR3nt: TGTGCCAGTACTGTATCCGGAAACACCATATATTTT
j_gene: TRBJ1-3
abundance: few
v_gene: TRBV6-1
d_gene: .

CDR3aa: CASSLLSRGGLTGELFF
CDR3nt: TGTGCCAGCAGCTTATTGTCGCGGGGGGGCCTTACCGGGGAGCTGTTTTTT
j_gene: TRBJ2-2
abundance: few
v_gene: TRBV7-6
d_gene: TRBD2

CDR3aa: CASSAGQDKRRRGYTF
CDR3nt: TGTGCCAGCAGCGCAGGACAGGACAAAAGAAGAAGGGGCTACACCTTC
j_gene: TRBJ1-2
abundance: .
v_gene: TRBV6-1
d_gene: TRBD1

CDR3aa: CASSYSRRTSGGARFF
CDR3nt: TGTGCCAGCAGTTACTCCAGACGCACTAGCGGGGGCGCCCGGTTCTTC
j_gene: TRBJ2-1
abundance: .
v_gene: TRBV6-2/TRBV6-3
d_gene: TRBD2

CDR3aa: CASSLGGANQPQHF
CDR3nt: TGTGCCAGCAGTTTGGGGGGGGCCAATCAGCCCCAGCATTTT
j_gene: TRBJ1-5
abundance: .
v_gene: TRBV12-3/TRBV12-4
d_gene: .

CDR3aa: CASSTIGDTQYF
CDR3nt: TGTGCCAGCAGCACAATAGGAGATACGCAGTATTTT
j_gene: TRBJ2-3
abundance: .
v_gene: TRBV6-1
d_gene: .

CDR3aa: CASSLQGIVGYGYTF
CDR3nt: TGTGCCAGCAGTTTACAGGGTATTGTAGGCTATGGCTACACCTTC
j_gene: TRBJ1-2
abundance: medium-sized
v_gene: TRBV27
d_gene: .

CDR3aa: CSAPRQITGELFF
CDR3nt: TGCAGTGCGCCCCGACAGATTACCGGGGAGCTGTTTTTT
j_gene: TRBJ2-2
abundance: .
v_gene: TRBV20-1
d_gene: .

CDR3aa: CASSEEGGDFQPQHF
CDR3nt: TGTGCCAGCAGTGAAGAAGGAGGGGATTTTCAGCCCCAGCATTTT
j_gene: TRBJ1-5
abundance: .
v_gene: TRBV6-1
d_gene: .

CDR3aa: CASSLGRNTEAFF
CDR3nt: TGTGCTAGCAGCTTAGGGAGGAACACTGAAGCTTTCTTT
j_gene: TRBJ1-1
abundance: few
v_gene: TRBV7-7
d_gene: .

CDR3aa: CATSRIEQFF
CDR3nt: TGTGCCACCAGCCGAATTGAGCAGTTCTTC
j_gene: TRBJ2-1
abundance: .
v_gene: TRBV24-1
d_gene: .

CDR3aa: CASSPPNGDYEQYF
CDR3nt: TGTGCCAGCTCACCACCAAACGGGGACTACGAGCAGTACTTC
j_gene: TRBJ2-7
abundance: .
v_gene: TRBV18
d_gene: .

CDR3aa: CASSVSLGASSYNEQFF
CDR3nt: TGTGCCAGCAGCGTTAGCTTAGGGGCCAGCTCCTACAATGAGCAGTTCTTC
j_gene: TRBJ2-1
abundance: .
v_gene: TRBV9
d_gene: .

CDR3aa: CASATGGLTEQFF
CDR3nt: TGCGCCAGCGCCACGGGGGGCCTGACTGAGCAGTTCTTC
j_gene: TRBJ2-1
abundance: .
v_gene: TRBV10-1
d_gene: .

CDR3aa: CSVEGNTDTQYF
CDR3nt: TGCAGCGTTGAGGGCAACACAGATACGCAGTATTTT
j_gene: TRBJ2-3
abundance: .
v_gene: TRBV29-1
d_gene: .

CDR3aa: CASRWGPGTNSPLHF
CDR3nt: TGTGCCAGTCGTTGGGGACCAGGGACTAATTCACCCCTCCACTTT
j_gene: TRBJ1-6
abundance: few
v_gene: TRBV6-1
d_gene: .

CDR3aa: CASSFGAEGGDTQYF
CDR3nt: TGTGCCAGCAGCTTTGGGGCTGAAGGGGGGGATACGCAGTATTTT
j_gene: TRBJ2-3
abundance: .
v_gene: TRBV7-9
d_gene: .

CDR3aa: CASSYGTEGDEQFF
CDR3nt: TGTGCCAGCAGTTACGGCACGGAAGGCGATGAGCAGTTCTTC
j_gene: TRBJ2-1
abundance: few
v_gene: TRBV6-5
d_gene: .

CDR3aa: CASSPQAGRFTYQETQYF
CDR3nt: TGTGCCAGCAGCCCCCAGGCGGGACGTTTCACTTATCAAGAGACCCAGTACTTC
j_gene: TRBJ2-5
abundance: .
v_gene: TRBV5-6
d_gene: .

CDR3aa: CASSSYIYNEQFF
CDR3nt: TGTGCCAGCAGCTCCTACATCTACAATGAGCAGTTCTTC
j_gene: TRBJ2-1
abundance: .
v_gene: TRBV5-8
d_gene: .

CDR3aa: CASTGQVGTYEQYF
CDR3nt: TGTGCCAGTACCGGACAGGTGGGAACCTACGAGCAGTACTTC
j_gene: TRBJ2-7
abundance: .
v_gene: TRBV19
d_gene: TRBD1

CDR3aa: CASSHRGSNQPQHF
CDR3nt: TGTGCCAGCAGCCACAGGGGAAGCAATCAGCCCCAGCATTTT
j_gene: TRBJ1-5
abundance: few
v_gene: TRBV6-1
d_gene: TRBD1

CDR3aa: CATSKGVNTEAFF
CDR3nt: TGTGCCACCAGCAAGGGGGTGAACACTGAAGCTTTCTTT
j_gene: TRBJ1-1
abundance: .
v_gene: TRBV15
d_gene: .

CDR3aa: CASSSPGGGFTDTQYF
CDR3nt: TGTGCCAGCAGCTCCCCTGGCGGGGGGTTCACAGATACGCAGTATTTT
j_gene: TRBJ2-3
abundance: .
v_gene: TRBV11-1
d_gene: TRBD2

CDR3aa: CASRVPRAGMYEQYF
CDR3nt: TGCGCCAGCAGGGTTCCGAGGGCAGGGATGTACGAGCAGTACTTC
j_gene: TRBJ2-7
abundance: few
v_gene: TRBV23-1
d_gene: .

CDR3aa: CASLQGTEAFF
CDR3nt: TGTGCCAGCCTGCAGGGAACTGAAGCTTTCTTT
j_gene: TRBJ1-1
abundance: .
v_gene: TRBV6-1
d_gene: .

CDR3aa: CASREQGGGTEAFF
CDR3nt: TGTGCCAGCAGGGAACAGGGAGGTGGAACTGAAGCTTTCTTT
j_gene: TRBJ1-1
abundance: .
v_gene: TRBV6-1
d_gene: .

CDR3aa: CSAQPGRNQPQHF
CDR3nt: TGCAGTGCCCAGCCAGGGCGCAATCAGCCCCAGCATTTT
j_gene: TRBJ1-5
abundance: few
v_gene: TRBV20-1
d_gene: .

CDR3aa: CSAILLGHSYEQYF
CDR3nt: TGCAGTGCTATCCTTCTAGGCCACTCCTACGAGCAGTACTTC
j_gene: TRBJ2-7
abundance: .
v_gene: TRBV20-1
d_gene: .

CDR3aa: CASSLPNEKLFF
CDR3nt: TGTGCCAGCAGCTTGCCTAATGAAAAACTGTTTTTT
j_gene: TRBJ1-4
abundance: .
v_gene: TRBV7-6
d_gene: .

CDR3aa: CATTEPNTDTQYF
CDR3nt: TGTGCCACCACAGAGCCCAACACAGATACGCAGTATTTT
j_gene: TRBJ2-3
abundance: .
v_gene: TRBV25-1
d_gene: .

CDR3aa: CASSLRGYGYTF
CDR3nt: TGTGCCAGCAGCTTGCGGGGTTATGGCTACACCTTC
j_gene: TRBJ1-2
abundance: .
v_gene: TRBV5-8
d_gene: .